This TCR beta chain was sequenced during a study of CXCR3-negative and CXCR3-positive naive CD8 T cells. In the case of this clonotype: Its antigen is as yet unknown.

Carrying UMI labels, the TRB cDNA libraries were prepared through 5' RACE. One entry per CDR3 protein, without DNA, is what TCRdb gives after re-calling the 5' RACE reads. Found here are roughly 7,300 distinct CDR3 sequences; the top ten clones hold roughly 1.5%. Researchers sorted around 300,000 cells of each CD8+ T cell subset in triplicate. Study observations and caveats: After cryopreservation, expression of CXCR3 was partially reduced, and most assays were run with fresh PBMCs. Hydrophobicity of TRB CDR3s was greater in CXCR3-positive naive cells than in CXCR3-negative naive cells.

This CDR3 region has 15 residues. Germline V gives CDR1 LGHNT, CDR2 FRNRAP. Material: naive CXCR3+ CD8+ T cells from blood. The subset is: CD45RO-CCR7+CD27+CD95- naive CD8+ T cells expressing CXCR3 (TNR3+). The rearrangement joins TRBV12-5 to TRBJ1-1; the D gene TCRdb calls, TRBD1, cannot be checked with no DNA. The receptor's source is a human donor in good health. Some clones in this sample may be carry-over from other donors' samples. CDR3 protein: CASGRTRAIGTEAFF. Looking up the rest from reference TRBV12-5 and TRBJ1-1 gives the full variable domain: DARVTQTPRHKVTEMGQEVTMRCQPILGHNTVFWYRQTMMQGLELLAYFRNRAPLDDSGMPKDRFSAEMPDATLATLKIQPSEPRDSAVYFCASGRTRAIGTEAFFGQGTRLTVV.